Given below is one T cell receptor (beta chain) in context. What it binds is not known. This specimen belongs to a study of PD-1 blockade in mismatch repair-deficient tumors. Study results and limitations: Tumor-resident clones, often absent from pretreatment blood, expanded after pembrolizumab and then contracted.

Only in-frame clones appear in the TCRdb table, and some are missing; sequencing was by immunoSEQ multiplex PCR. The sample yields about 100,000 clones, about 79% seen once. The CDR3 loop spans 15 amino acids. Germline V gene lookup returns CDR1 LNHNV and CDR2 YYDKDF (reference sequence). The V end was cut by 0 bases, the J end by 3 bases, with 9 bases between. TCR sequencing covered a few patients who responded to pembrolizumab. The chain joins TRBV15 to TRBJ2-1; the D gene is possibly TRBD2 (5 bases). This sequence was found in an adult with mismatch repair-deficient cancer. The source was peripheral blood, collected roughly 35 weeks after starting pembrolizumab. CDR3 loop: CATSRDLGLYNEQFF. The CDR3 DNA follows: TGTGCCACCAGCAGAGATTTAGGACTCTACAATGAGCAGTTCTTC. Supplemented by reference TRBV15 and TRBJ2-1, the full variable domain reads DAMVIQNPRYQVTQFGKPVTLSCSQTLNHNVMYWYQQKSSQAPKLLFHYYDKDFNNEADTPDNFQSRRPNTSFCFLDIRSPGLGDTAMYLCATSRDLGLYNEQFFGPGTRLTVL.